This entry lists 10 T cell receptor beta chains sequenced from one sample in a study of radiotherapy plus CTLA-4 blockade in lung cancer. Assay used: immunoSEQ multiplex PCR; TCRdb lists only in-frame clones, some missing. The repertoire includes about 88,000 clones, approximately 75% of them detected once, and over 12% sits in the top ten. The starting material was peripheral blood, obtained from a patient treated with radiotherapy plus ipilimumab. All receptors come from a human donor with non-small cell lung cancer that progressed on radiotherapy plus ipilimumab.

The J gene is TRBJ2-1, the V gene TRBV6-5; 7 nucleotides agree with TRBD2. V gave up 5 bases and J gave up 5 bases; unmatched junction bases: 9. CDR1 MNHEY and CDR2 SVGAGI come from the germline V gene. The length of the CDR3 is 15 residues. CDR3 coding DNA: TGTGCCAGCAGTCAGCCCGGGGGGAATCACAATGAGCAGTTCTTC. Translating it yields CASSQPGGNHNEQFF.

This clone was counted at least ten times. The V gene is TRBV28, the J gene TRBJ2-7, with 8 positions matching TRBD1. The CDR3 has 15 amino acids. With V trimmed by 4 bases and J by 2 bases, 7 bases remained unmatched. CDR1 and CDR2 (germline): MDHEN, SYDVKM. The CDR3 DNA is TGTGCCAGCAGTTCCGACAGGGGTTGGACCTACGAGCAGTACTTC. Translating it yields CASSSDRGWTYEQYF. The whole variable domain, filled in from reference TRBV28 and TRBJ2-7, reads DVKVTQSSRYLVKRTGEKVFLECVQDMDHENMFWYRQDPGLGLRLIYFSYDVKMKEKGDIPEGYSVSREKKERFSLILESASTNQTSMYLCASSSDRGWTYEQYFGPGTRLTVT.

The chain recombines TRBV7-2 with TRBJ2-1; 8 nucleotides agree with TRBD2. CDR3 length: 15 residues. Unmatched junction bases numbered 8, after V lost 0 bases and J lost 10 bases. CDR1 is SGHTA, CDR2 FQGNSA, per germline. The CDR3 bases are TGTGCCAGCAGCTTAGCCCGCGGGGGGCAGGGGGAGCAGTTCTTC. It encodes CASSLARGGQGEQFF.

The rearrangement links TRBV30 to TRBJ1-1, with D perhaps TRBD1 (6 bases). CDR3 length: 13 amino acids. CDR1 and CDR2 from the germline V gene are GTSNPN and SVGIG (reference sequence). The V end lost 2 bases, the J end lost 6 bases, and 13 bases lay between the germline ends. For the CDR3, the DNA is TGTGCCTGGAGTTTGGGGGGGGGCTCTGAAGCTTTCTTT. Protein: CAWSLGGGSEAFF.

The chain uses TRBV7-8 and TRBJ2-1, with 7 bases aligning to TRBD2. V was clipped by 7 bases and J by 9 bases; unmatched bases: 9. This CDR3 is built from 13 residues. Per germline, CDR1 SGHVS and CDR2 FQNEAQ. In DNA form, the CDR3 reads TGTGCCAGCACGACTAGCTCGTTCGGTGAGCAGTTCTTC. Residues: CASTTSSFGEQFF.

CDR3 residues: CAIRGDSVYTF. The CDR3 DNA is TGTGCCATCAGGGGGGACAGCGTCTACACCTTC. The chain is built from TRBV10-3 and TRBJ1-2, with 7 bases that match TRBD1. CDR3 length: 11 amino acids. Germline trimming cut 6 bases from V and 10 bases from J; bases unmatched to any gene: 5. Germline CDR1 ENHRY, CDR2 SYGVKD.

This clone was counted many times. The J gene is TRBJ1-6, the V gene TRBV18; tentatively, D is TRBD1 (5 bases). CDR1 and CDR2 from the germline V gene are KGHSH and LQKENI. The CDR3 is 17 residues long. The V end was cut by 1 base, the J end by 5 bases, with 15 bases between. The CDR3 spells CASSPLVDSSNNSPLHF. The DNA for the CDR3 is TGTGCCAGCTCACCACTGGTCGACAGCTCGAATAATTCACCCCTCCACTTT.

The genes are TRBV28 and TRBJ2-7, with TRBD1 as a possible D gene (6 bases). The V end was cut by 7 bases, the J end by 1 base, with 8 bases between. There are 12 residues in the CDR3. Germline lookup yields CDR1 MDHEN and CDR2 SYDVKM. The CDR3 sequence is CASNQGSYEQYF. The CDR3 DNA reads TGTGCCAGCAACCAGGGGTCCTACGAGCAGTACTTC.

This clone was counted only a few times. The sample holds other DNA sequences that translate to the same CDR3. This chain connects TRBV4-3 to TRBJ1-1, with D unresolved. CDR1 and CDR2 from the germline V gene are LGHNA and YSLEER. V shed 3 bases and J shed 1 base, with 6 bases lying between them. The CDR3 runs 13 residues. CDR3 protein: CASSQDRNTEAFF. For the CDR3, the DNA is TGCGCCAGCAGCCAGGACCGGAACACTGAAGCTTTCTTT.

The chain has TRBV28 and TRBJ2-1; 13 bases agree with TRBD2. The J segment lost 7 bases and the V segment lost 3 bases, leaving 6 bases of the junction unmatched. This CDR3 region has 16 residues. Germline V gives CDR1 MDHEN, CDR2 SYDVKM. The CDR3 sequence: CASSFSGLAGPNEQFF. DNA of the CDR3: TGTGCCAGCAGTTTCTCGGGACTAGCGGGACCGAATGAGCAGTTCTTC.